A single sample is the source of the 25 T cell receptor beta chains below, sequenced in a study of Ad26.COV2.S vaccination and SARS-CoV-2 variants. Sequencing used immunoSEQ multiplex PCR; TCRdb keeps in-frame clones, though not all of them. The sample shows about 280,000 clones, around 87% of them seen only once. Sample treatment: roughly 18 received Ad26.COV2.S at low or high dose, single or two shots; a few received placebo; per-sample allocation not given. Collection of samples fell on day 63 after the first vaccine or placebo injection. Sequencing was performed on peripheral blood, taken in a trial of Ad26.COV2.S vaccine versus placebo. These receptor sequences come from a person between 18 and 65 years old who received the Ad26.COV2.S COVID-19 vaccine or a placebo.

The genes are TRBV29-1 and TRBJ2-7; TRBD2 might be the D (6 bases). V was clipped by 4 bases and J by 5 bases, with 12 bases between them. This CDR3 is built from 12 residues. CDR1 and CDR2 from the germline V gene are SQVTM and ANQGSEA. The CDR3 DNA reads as TGCAGCGTTGGCGGGGTCGGGGACGAGCAGTACTTC. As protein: CSVGGVGDEQYF.

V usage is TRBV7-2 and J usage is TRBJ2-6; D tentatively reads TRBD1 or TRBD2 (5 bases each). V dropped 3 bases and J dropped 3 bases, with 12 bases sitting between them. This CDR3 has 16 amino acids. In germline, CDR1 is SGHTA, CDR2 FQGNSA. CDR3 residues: CASSLGVGVGANVLTF. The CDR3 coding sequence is TGTGCCAGCAGCTTGGGGGTGGGGGTTGGGGCCAACGTCCTGACTTTC.

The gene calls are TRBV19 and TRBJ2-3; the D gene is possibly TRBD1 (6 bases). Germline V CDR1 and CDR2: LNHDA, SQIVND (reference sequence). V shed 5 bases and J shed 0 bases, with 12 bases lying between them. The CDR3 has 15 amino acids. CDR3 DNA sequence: TGTGCCAGTAGTGTCGGACAGTCTAGCACAGATACGCAGTATTTT. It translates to CASSVGQSSTDTQYF.

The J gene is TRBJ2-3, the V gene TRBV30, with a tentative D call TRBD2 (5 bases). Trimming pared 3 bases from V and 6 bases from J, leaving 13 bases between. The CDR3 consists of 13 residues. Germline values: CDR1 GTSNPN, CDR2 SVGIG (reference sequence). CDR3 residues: CAWRMGVFDTQYF. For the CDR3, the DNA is TGTGCCTGGAGGATGGGAGTATTTGATACGCAGTATTTT. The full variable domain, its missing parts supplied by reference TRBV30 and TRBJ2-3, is SQTIHQWPATLVQPVGSPLSLECTVEGTSNPNLYWYRQAAGRGLQLLFYSVGIGQISSEVPQNLSASRPQDRQFILSSKKLLLSDSGFYLCAWRMGVFDTQYFGPGTRLTVL.

As DNA, the CDR3 is TGTGCCACCTCCTTGGGGGGGGGCCCAGATACGCAGTATTTT. Its translation is CATSLGGGPDTQYF. The genes are TRBV19 and TRBJ2-3; the D gene is possibly TRBD2 (7 bases). Germline CDR1 is LNHDA and CDR2 is SQIVND (reference sequence). Trimming shortened V by 10 bases and J by 4 bases, and 18 bases separated the two germline ends. The length of the CDR3 is 14 residues. The full variable domain, in which reference TRBV19 and TRBJ2-3 provide the parts outside the CDR3, is DGGITQSPKYLFRKEGQNVTLSCEQNLNHDAMYWYRQDPGQGLRLIYYSQIVNDFQKGDIAEGYSVSREKKESFPLTVTSAQKNPTAFYLCATSLGGGPDTQYFGPGTRLTVL.

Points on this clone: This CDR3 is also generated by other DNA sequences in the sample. As DNA, the CDR3 is TGTGCCAGCAGCCGACAAGGAGGCACTGAAGCTTTCTTT. Translation gives CASSRQGGTEAFF. V gene TRBV11-2 combines with J gene TRBJ1-1; D gene uncertain. The V gene lost 5 bases and the J gene lost 4 bases, with 11 bases spanning the gap. CDR1 and CDR2 from the germline V gene are SGHAT and FQNNGV. CDR3 length: 13 residues.

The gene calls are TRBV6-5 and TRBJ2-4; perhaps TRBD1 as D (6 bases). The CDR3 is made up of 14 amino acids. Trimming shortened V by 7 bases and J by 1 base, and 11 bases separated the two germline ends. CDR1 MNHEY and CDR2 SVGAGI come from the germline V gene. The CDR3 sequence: CASTKDRAKNIQYF. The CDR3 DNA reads TGTGCCAGCACCAAAGACAGGGCCAAAAACATTCAGTACTTC.

CDR3 in DNA: TGTGCCAGCAGCTTAGGCCAGTCCTATGGCTACACCTTC. It codes for CASSLGQSYGYTF. This sequence joins TRBV7-6 and TRBJ1-2; D is unclear. The CDR3 consists of 13 residues. With 1 base removed from V and 4 bases from J, the gap between germline ends came to 7 bases. Germline V gene data show CDR1 as SGHVS and CDR2 as FNYEAQ.

This chain's CDR3 is CASRPSSGGAVNEQFF. In nucleotides, the CDR3 is TGTGCCAGCAGACCCTCAAGCGGGGGGGCTGTAAATGAGCAGTTCTTC. The chain couples TRBV3-1 (or the pseudogene TRBV3-2) to TRBJ2-1, with 10 bases matching TRBD2. J lost 7 bases, V lost 6 bases, and 12 bases had no gene match. Germline V CDR1 and CDR2: LGHDT, YNNKEL (reference sequence). The CDR3 runs to 16 residues.

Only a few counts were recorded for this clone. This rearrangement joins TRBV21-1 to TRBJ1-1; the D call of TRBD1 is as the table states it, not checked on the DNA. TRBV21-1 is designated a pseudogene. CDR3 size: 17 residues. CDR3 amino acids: CASSTGTGCSGNTEAFF. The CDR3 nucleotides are TGTGCCAGCTCCACCGGGACAGGGTGTTCGGGGAACACTGAAGCTTTCTTT.

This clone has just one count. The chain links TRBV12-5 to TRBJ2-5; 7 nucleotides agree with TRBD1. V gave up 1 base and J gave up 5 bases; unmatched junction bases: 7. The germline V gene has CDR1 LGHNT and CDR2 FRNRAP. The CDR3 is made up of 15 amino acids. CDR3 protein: CASGLEQGLGETQYF. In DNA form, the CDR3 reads TGTGCTAGTGGTTTGGAACAGGGGTTGGGGGAGACCCAGTACTTC.

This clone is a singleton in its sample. In DNA, the CDR3 is TGCGCCACCGGGGCTGGGGTAGAGACCCAGTACTTC. It yields the protein CATGAGVETQYF. The chain carries TRBV10-2 and TRBJ2-5; possibly TRBD1 or TRBD2 for D (5 bases each). With 10 bases removed from V and 4 bases from J, the gap between germline ends came to 13 bases. The CDR3 loop spans 12 amino acids. CDR1 WSHSY and CDR2 SAAADI come from the germline V gene.

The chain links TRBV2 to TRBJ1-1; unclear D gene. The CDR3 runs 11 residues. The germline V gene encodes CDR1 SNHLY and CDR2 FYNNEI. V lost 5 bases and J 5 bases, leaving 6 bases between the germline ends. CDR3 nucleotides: TGTGCCAGCAGTTCGCGTACTGAAGCTTTCTTT. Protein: CASSSRTEAFF. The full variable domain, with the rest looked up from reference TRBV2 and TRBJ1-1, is EPEVTQTPSHQVTQMGQEVILRCVPISNHLYFYWYRQILGQKVEFLVSFYNNEISEKSEIFDDQFSVERPDGSNFTLKIRSTKLEDSAMYFCASSSRTEAFFGQGTRLTVV.

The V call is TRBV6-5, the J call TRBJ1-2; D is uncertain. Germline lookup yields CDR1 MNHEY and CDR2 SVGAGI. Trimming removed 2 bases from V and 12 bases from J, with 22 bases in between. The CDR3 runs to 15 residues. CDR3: CASSYRALPGPEDTF. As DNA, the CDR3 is TGTGCCAGCAGTTACCGAGCGTTACCTGGACCCGAAGACACCTTC.

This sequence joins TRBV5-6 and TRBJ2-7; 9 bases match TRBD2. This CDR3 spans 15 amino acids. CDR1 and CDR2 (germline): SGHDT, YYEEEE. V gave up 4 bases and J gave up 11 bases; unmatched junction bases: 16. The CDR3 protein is CASSENGLAQGKKYF. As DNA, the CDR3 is TGTGCCAGCAGCGAAAACGGACTAGCGCAGGGCAAAAAGTACTTC.

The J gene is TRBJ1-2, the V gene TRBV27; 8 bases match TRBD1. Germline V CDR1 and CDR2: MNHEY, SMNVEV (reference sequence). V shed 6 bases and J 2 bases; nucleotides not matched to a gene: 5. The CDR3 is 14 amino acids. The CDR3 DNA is TGTGCCAGCAGCTTTTCAGGGGGCAACTATGGCTACACCTTC. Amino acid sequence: CASSFSGGNYGYTF.

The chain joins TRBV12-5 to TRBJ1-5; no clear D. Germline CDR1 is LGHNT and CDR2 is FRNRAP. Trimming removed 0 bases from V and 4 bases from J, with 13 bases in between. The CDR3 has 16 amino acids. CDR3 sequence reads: CASGLVRADWNQPQHF. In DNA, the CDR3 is TGTGCTAGTGGTTTGGTACGGGCTGATTGGAATCAGCCCCAGCATTTT.

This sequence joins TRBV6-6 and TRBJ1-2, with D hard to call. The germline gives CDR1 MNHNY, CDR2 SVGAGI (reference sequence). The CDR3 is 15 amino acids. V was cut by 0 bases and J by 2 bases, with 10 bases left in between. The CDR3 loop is CASSYSPSGNYGYTF. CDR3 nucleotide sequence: TGTGCCAGCAGTTACTCCCCCTCTGGAAACTATGGCTACACCTTC.

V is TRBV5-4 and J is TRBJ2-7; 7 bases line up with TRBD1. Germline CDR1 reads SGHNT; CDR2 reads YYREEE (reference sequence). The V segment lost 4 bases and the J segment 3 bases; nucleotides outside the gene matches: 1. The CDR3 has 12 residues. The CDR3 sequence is CASSRDSYEQYF. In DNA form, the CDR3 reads TGTGCCAGCAGCAGGGACAGCTACGAGCAGTACTTC. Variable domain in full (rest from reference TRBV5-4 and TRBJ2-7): ETGVTQSPTHLIKTRGQQVTLRCSSQSGHNTVSWYQQALGQGPQFIFQYYREEENGRGNFPPRFSGLQFPNYSSELNVNALELDDSALYLCASSRDSYEQYFGPGTRLTVT.

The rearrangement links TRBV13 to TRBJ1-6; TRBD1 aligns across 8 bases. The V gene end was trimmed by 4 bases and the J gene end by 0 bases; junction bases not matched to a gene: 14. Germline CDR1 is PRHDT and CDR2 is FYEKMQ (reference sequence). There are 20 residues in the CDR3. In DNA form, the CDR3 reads TGTGCCAGCAGCTCGAGGGGCCGGGACAGGACGAGCTCCTATAATTCACCCCTCCACTTT. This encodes CASSSRGRDRTSSYNSPLHF. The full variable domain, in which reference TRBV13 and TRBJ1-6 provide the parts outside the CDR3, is AAGVIQSPRHLIKEKRETATLKCYPIPRHDTVYWYQQGPGQDPQFLISFYEKMQSDKGSIPDRFSAQQFSDYHSELNMSSLELGDSALYFCASSSRGRDRTSSYNSPLHFGNGTRLTVT.

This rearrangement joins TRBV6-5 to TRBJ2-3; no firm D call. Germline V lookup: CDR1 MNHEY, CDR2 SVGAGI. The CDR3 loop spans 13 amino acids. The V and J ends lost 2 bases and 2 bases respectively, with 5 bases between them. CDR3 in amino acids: CASSYRTTDTQYF. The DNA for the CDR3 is TGTGCCAGCAGTTACAGAACCACAGATACGCAGTATTTT.

CDR3 DNA sequence: TGTGCCAGCAACCGGGACAGGCCTCAGCCCCAGCATTTT. It is translated as CASNRDRPQPQHF. This chain joins TRBV2 and TRBJ1-5; 8 nucleotides match TRBD1. In germline, CDR1 is SNHLY, CDR2 FYNNEI. V shed 7 bases, J shed 6 bases, and the junction held 5 bases outside the gene matches. The CDR3 loop spans 13 amino acids.

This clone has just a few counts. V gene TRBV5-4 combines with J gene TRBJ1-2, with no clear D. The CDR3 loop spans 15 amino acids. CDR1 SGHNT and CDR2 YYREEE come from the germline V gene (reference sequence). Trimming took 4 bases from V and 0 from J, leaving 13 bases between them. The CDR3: CASSPSADPNYGYTF. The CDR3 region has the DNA TGTGCCAGCAGCCCCTCGGCAGACCCTAACTATGGCTACACCTTC.

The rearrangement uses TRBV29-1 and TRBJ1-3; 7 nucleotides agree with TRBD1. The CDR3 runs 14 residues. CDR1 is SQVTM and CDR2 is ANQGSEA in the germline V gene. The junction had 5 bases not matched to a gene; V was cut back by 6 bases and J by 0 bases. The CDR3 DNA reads TGCAGCGTCCAACAGGGGAACTCTGGAAACACCATATATTTT. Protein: CSVQQGNSGNTIYF.

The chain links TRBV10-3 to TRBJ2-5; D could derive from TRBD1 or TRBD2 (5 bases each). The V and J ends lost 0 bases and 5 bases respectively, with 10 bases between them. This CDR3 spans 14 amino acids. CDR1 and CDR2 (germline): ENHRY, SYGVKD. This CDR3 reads CAISESEGTETQYF. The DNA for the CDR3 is TGTGCCATCAGTGAGTCTGAGGGGACGGAGACCCAGTACTTC.